This T cell receptor beta chain comes out of a study of cytomegalovirus exposure and HLA in healthy donors. Broader study findings: It was taken for granted in presence/absence analyses that sequencing depth across donors was roughly uniform. Highly shared sequence variants in one cluster were likely a sequencing artifact.

Comment on this clone: No antigen is known for it.

In the PCR, 60 Vbeta and 13 Jbeta primers were used. Using immunoSEQ multiplex PCR, the repertoire was profiled, and TCRdb retains in-frame clones only, with some absent. The sample holds 150,000 to 200,000 clones; less than 80% are singletons and the top ten take approximately 0.7%. Specimen: PBMCs. The sequence derives from a woman in her thirties or forties in good health and CMV-seronegative.

This CDR3 is CASSLVGGLHHTSTDTQYF. The CDR3, as DNA: TGCGCCAGCAGCTTGGTCGGCGGACTCCACCATACTAGCACAGATACGCAGTATTTT. This chain links TRBV5-1 with TRBJ2-3, with D possibly matching TRBD2 (5 bases). V lost 0 bases to trimming and J lost 0 bases, with 20 bases between them. Per germline, CDR1 SGHRS and CDR2 YFSETQ. This CDR3 has 19 residues.